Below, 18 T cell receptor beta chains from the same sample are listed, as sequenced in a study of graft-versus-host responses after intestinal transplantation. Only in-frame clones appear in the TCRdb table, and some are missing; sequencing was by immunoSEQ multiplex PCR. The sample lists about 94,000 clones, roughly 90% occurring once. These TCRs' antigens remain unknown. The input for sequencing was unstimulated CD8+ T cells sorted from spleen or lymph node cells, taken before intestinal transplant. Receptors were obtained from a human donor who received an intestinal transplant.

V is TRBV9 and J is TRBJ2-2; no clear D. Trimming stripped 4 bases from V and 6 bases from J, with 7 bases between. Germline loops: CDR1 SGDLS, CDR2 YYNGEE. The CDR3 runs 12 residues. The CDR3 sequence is CASSHGSGELFF. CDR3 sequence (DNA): TGTGCCAGCAGCCACGGGTCCGGGGAGCTGTTTTTT.

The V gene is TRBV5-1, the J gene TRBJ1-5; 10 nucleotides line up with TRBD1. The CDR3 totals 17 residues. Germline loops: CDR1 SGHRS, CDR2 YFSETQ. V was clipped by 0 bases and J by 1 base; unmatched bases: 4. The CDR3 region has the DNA TGCGCCAGCAGCTTGGGCCCGGGACAGGGGAGCAATCAGCCCCAGCATTTT. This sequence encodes CASSLGPGQGSNQPQHF.

For the CDR3, the DNA is TGTGCCAGCAGCGACCTCGGGACTCTCTCCTACAATGAGCAGTTCTTC. Its translation: CASSDLGTLSYNEQFF. The chain carries TRBV5-6 and TRBJ2-1, with TRBD2 as a possible D gene (6 bases). Germline V gene data show CDR1 as SGHDT and CDR2 as YYEEEE. Trimming cost V 4 bases and J 0 bases, with 14 bases left between them. The CDR3 is made up of 16 amino acids.

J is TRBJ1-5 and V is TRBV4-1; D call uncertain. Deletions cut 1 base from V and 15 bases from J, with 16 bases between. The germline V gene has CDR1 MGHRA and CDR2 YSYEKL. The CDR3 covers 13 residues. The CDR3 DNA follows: TGCGCCAGCAGCCAAGTCGGGGTTGCGGCTAGGCATTTT. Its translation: CASSQVGVAARHF.

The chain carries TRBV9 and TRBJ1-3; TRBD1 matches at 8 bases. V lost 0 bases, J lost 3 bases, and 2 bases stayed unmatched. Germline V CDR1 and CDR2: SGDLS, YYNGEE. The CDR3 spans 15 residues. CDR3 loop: CASSVAGTGGNTIYF. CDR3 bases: TGTGCCAGCAGCGTAGCCGGGACAGGTGGAAACACCATATATTTT.

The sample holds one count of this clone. The CDR3 region has the DNA TGTGCCAGCAGCTTACGCCCGGACTTCTACGAGCAGTACTTC. Translating gives CASSLRPDFYEQYF. J is TRBJ2-7 and V is TRBV11-2, with a possible D match to TRBD2 (5 bases). This CDR3 is 14 amino acids long. Germline CDR1 SGHAT, CDR2 FQNNGV. Deletions cut 2 bases from V and 3 bases from J, with 11 bases between.

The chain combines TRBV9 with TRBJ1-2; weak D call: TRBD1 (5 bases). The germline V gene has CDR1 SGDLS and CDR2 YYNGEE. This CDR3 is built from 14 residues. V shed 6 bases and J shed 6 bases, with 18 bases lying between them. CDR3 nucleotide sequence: TGTGCCAGCACTCCGTTAGGGGCTCGAGATGGCTACACCTTC. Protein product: CASTPLGARDGYTF.

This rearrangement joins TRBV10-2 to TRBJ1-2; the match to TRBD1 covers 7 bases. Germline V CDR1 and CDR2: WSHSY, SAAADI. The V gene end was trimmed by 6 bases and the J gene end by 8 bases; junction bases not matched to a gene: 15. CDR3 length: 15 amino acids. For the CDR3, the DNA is TGCGCCAGCAGGGGAAGACAGGGAGCGAAAACCGGCTACACCTTC. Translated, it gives CASRGRQGAKTGYTF.

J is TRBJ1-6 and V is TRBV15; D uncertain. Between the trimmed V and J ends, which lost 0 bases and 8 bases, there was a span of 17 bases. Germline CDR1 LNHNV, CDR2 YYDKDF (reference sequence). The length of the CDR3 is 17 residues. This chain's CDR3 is CATSRDLQPAPDSPLHF. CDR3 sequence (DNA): TGTGCCACCAGCAGAGATCTCCAGCCAGCGCCTGATTCACCCCTCCACTTT.

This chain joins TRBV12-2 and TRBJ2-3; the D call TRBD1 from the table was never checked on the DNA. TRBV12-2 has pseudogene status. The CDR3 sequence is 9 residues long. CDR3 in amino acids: CASSPGEYF. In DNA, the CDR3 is TGTGCAAGTTCACCAGGGGAGTATTTT.

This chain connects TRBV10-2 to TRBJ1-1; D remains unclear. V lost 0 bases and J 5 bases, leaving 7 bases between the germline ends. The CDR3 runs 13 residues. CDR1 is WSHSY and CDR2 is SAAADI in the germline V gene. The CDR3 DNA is TGCGCCAGCAGTGAGTCAGTAGTTACTGAAGCTTTCTTT. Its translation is CASSESVVTEAFF.

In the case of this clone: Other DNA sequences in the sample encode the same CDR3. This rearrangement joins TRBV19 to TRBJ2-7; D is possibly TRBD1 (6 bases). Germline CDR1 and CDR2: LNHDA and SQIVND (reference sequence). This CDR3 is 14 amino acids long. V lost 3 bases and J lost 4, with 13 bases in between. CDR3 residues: CASSMTGGPYEQYF. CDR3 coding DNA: TGTGCCAGTAGTATGACAGGAGGCCCATACGAGCAGTACTTC.

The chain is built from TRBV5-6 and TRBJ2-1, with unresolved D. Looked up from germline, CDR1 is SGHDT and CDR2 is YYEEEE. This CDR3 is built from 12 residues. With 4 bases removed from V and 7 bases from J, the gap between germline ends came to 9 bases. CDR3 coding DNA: TGTGCCAGCAGCCAGAAAATGAATGAGCAGTTCTTC. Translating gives CASSQKMNEQFF. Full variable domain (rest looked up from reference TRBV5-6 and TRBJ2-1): DAGVTQSPTHLIKTRGQQVTLRCSPKSGHDTVSWYQQALGQGPQFIFQYYEEEERQRGNFPDRFSGHQFPNYSSELNVNALLLGDSALYLCASSQKMNEQFFGPGTRLTVL.

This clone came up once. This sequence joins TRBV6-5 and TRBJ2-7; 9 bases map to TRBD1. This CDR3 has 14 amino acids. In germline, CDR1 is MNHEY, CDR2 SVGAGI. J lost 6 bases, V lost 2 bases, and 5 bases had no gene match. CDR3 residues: CASSYKQGAAEQYF. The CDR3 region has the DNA TGTGCCAGCAGTTACAAACAGGGGGCGGCCGAGCAGTACTTC.

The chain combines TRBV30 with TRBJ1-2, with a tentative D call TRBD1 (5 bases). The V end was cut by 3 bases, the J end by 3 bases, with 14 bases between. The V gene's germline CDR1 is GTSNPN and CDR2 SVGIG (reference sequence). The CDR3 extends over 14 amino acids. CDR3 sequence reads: CAWSGSTGDYGYTF. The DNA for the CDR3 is TGTGCCTGGAGCGGGTCAACAGGAGACTATGGCTACACCTTC.

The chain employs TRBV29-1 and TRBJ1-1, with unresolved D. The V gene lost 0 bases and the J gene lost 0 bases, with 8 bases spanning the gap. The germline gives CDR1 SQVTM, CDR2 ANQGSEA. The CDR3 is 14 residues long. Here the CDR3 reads CSVEDRNMNTEAFF. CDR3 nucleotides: TGCAGCGTTGAAGACAGGAACATGAACACTGAAGCTTTCTTT.

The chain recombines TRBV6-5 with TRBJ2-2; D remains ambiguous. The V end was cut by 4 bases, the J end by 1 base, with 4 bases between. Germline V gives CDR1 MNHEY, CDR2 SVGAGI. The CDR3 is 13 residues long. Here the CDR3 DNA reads TGTGCCAGCAGTTTTAAGAACACCGGGGAGCTGTTTTTT. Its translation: CASSFKNTGELFF.

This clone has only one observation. The CDR3 protein is CASSRTPDRDEAFF. The CDR3 DNA reads as TGTGCCAGCAGTCGCACCCCGGACCGGGATGAAGCTTTCTTT. The chain recombines TRBV14 with TRBJ1-1, with no clear D. CDR3 size: 14 residues. Trimming pared 6 bases from V and 7 bases from J, leaving 18 bases between. Germline CDR1 and CDR2: SGHDN and FVKESK.